This T cell receptor beta chain was retrieved from a study of monozygotic twins with inflammatory bowel disease. Two rounds of nested PCR, of around 16 and 10 cycles, were run on TCRalpha and TCRbeta cDNA. TCRdb re-called the 5' RACE reads; every CDR3 protein appears as one record, without DNA. The ten most abundant clones cover approximately 2.4% of a sample with approximately 400,000 distinct CDR3 sequences. The CDR3 sequence is 17 residues long. Germline CDR1 and CDR2: LGHNA and YNFKEQ. The V gene is TRBV4-2, the J gene TRBJ2-4; TCRdb returns TRBD1, unconfirmable since there is no DNA. The clonotype originates from a human donor with ulcerative colitis or Crohn's disease, or a healthy co-twin of an affected twin (not recorded which). Sequenced: blood. The CDR3 protein is CASSQDSGGKSKNIQYF.